This T cell receptor beta chain was sequenced during a study of cytomegalovirus exposure and HLA in healthy donors. The CDR3 runs to 15 residues. Trimming pared 4 bases from V and 4 bases from J, leaving 17 bases between. Germline V gene lookup returns CDR1 SGHRS and CDR2 YFSETQ. As concerns this clone: Its matching antigen is unknown.

Some clones are missing from TCRdb's copy, which holds only in-frame ones; the method was immunoSEQ multiplex PCR. The sample has approximately 180,000 clones, about 82% seen once. Study conclusions and caveats: There were 150 to 200 TCR beta chains listed as cytomegalovirus-associated. Despite most TCR sequences being rare, some public TCRs occurred in many donors.

The donors were in the approximately 120-subject validation cohort; that cohort was separate from the approximately 700-subject first cohort. The chain employs TRBV5-1 and TRBJ1-2; tentatively, D is TRBD1 (5 bases). The sequencing input was PBMCs. The receptor comes from a young woman in good health and CMV-seronegative. CDR3 residues: CASSPGEGSGYGYTF. The CDR3 DNA reads TGCGCCAGCAGCCCGGGGGAGGGGTCTGGCTATGGCTACACCTTC.